The sequence of this TCR beta chain was determined in a study of T cells after yellow fever vaccination. CDR1 is MNHEY, CDR2 SMNVEV, per germline (reference sequence). V trimming: 5 bases; J trimming: 3 bases; junction bases outside the gene matches: 7. The CDR3 covers 16 residues. Via MiXCR, TCRdb re-called the 5' RACE reads, giving one row per CDR3 protein. The profile shows 550,000 to 750,000 distinct CDR3 sequences, less than 15% of them singletons. The TCR was taken from a man aged 30 to 45 who received the YFV17D yellow fever vaccine. The material was PBMCs, obtained on the day of the yellow fever booster vaccination. This chain uses TRBV27 with TRBJ2-2, with TRBD2 matching over 9 bases. CDR3 DNA: TGTGCCAGCAGTCCTCTAGCGGGGAAATACACCGGGGAGCTGTTTTTT. It codes for CASSPLAGKYTGELFF.